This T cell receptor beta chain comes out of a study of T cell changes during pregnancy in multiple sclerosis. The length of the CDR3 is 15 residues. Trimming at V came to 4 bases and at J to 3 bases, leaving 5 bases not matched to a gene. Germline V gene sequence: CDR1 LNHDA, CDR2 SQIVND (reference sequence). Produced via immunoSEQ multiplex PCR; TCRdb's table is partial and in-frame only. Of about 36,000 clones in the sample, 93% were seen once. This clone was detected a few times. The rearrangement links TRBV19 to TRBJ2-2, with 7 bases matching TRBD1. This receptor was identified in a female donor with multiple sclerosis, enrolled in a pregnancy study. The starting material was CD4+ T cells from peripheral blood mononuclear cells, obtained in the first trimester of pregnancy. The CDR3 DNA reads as TGTGCCAGTAGTACCGACAGGGCCTACACCGGGGAGCTGTTTTTT. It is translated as CASSTDRAYTGELFF.